These 11 T cell receptor beta chains were all obtained from the same sample, sequenced in a study of blood T cell repertoires in COVID-19. Using immunoSEQ multiplex PCR, the repertoire was profiled, and TCRdb retains in-frame clones only, with some absent. The sample lists about 200,000 clones; roughly 85% were seen once. The sequencing input was peripheral blood. The receptors here all came from an elderly woman with acute or convalescent COVID-19.

V gene TRBV5-1 combines with J gene TRBJ2-5, with 9 bases lining up with TRBD2. V lost 4 bases, J lost 4 bases, and 17 bases stayed unmatched. Looked up from germline, CDR1 is SGHRS and CDR2 is YFSETQ. The CDR3 spans 18 residues. The CDR3 DNA is TGCGCCAGCAGCACCGCACCTAACCTCGCGGGGGGGGGAGAGACCCAGTACTTC. Translating gives CASSTAPNLAGGGETQYF.

This clone was detected many times. The J gene is TRBJ1-5, the V gene TRBV12-3 or TRBV12-4, with D unresolved. This CDR3 spans 12 amino acids. V lost 6 bases, J lost 7 bases, and 10 bases lay in between. The CDR3 reads CASRGSGQPQHF. Here the CDR3 DNA reads TGTGCCAGCAGGGGATCGGGACAGCCCCAGCATTTT.

CDR3 nucleotide sequence: TGTGCCAGCTCACCGCTCGGACAGGGGGCGGTTATTAACTATGGCTACACCTTC. Protein sequence: CASSPLGQGAVINYGYTF. V and J are TRBV18 and TRBJ1-2; TRBD1 aligns across 11 bases. CDR3 length: 18 residues. From germline, CDR1 is KGHSH and CDR2 LQKENI. V lost 3 bases to trimming and J lost 1 base; unmatched junction nucleotides: 10.

The rearrangement joins TRBV28 to TRBJ2-5, with 7 bases that match TRBD1. This CDR3 has 14 residues. Unmatched junction bases numbered 5, after V lost 6 bases and J lost 1 base. CDR1 MDHEN and CDR2 SYDVKM come from the germline V gene. CDR3 residues: CASSQGTAQETQYF. DNA for the CDR3: TGTGCCAGCAGCCAAGGGACAGCCCAAGAGACCCAGTACTTC.

This chain uses TRBV30 with TRBJ1-2; the D is unclear. CDR3 length: 13 amino acids. Per germline, CDR1 GTSNPN and CDR2 SVGIG (reference sequence). Trimming took off 0 bases at V and 0 bases at J, with 5 bases between the two ends. The CDR3 DNA sequence: TGTGCCTGGAGTGTACTCTCTAACTATGGCTACACCTTC. It codes for CAWSVLSNYGYTF. The full variable domain, with the rest looked up from reference TRBV30 and TRBJ1-2, is SQTIHQWPATLVQPVGSPLSLECTVEGTSNPNLYWYRQAAGRGLQLLFYSVGIGQISSEVPQNLSASRPQDRQFILSSKKLLLSDSGFYLCAWSVLSNYGYTFGSGTRLTVV.

The rearrangement links TRBV9 to TRBJ2-4; no clear D. The V end lost 2 bases, the J end lost 1 base, and 7 bases lay between the germline ends. The CDR3 has 14 amino acids. The germline V gene encodes CDR1 SGDLS and CDR2 YYNGEE. The CDR3 sequence: CASSVGQAKNIQYF. The DNA for the CDR3 is TGTGCCAGCAGCGTTGGCCAGGCCAAAAACATTCAGTACTTC.

This chain uses TRBV7-2 with TRBJ1-1; TRBD1 aligns across 10 bases. V lost 6 bases to trimming and J lost 4 bases; unmatched junction nucleotides: 8. The CDR3 loop spans 15 amino acids. The germline CDR1 and CDR2 sequences are SGHTA and FQGNSA. CDR3 sequence reads: CASRYKGQGGTEAFF. CDR3 nucleotides: TGTGCCAGCAGATATAAAGGACAGGGGGGCACTGAAGCTTTCTTT.

The chain recombines TRBV10-3 with TRBJ2-3; D may be TRBD2 (5 bases). This CDR3 is built from 16 residues. With 2 bases removed from V and 5 bases from J, the gap between germline ends came to 17 bases. CDR1 and CDR2 from the germline V gene are ENHRY and SYGVKD. The CDR3 reads CAISEGRPIEGDTQYF. The CDR3 nucleotides are TGTGCCATCAGTGAGGGCAGGCCAATAGAGGGAGATACGCAGTATTTT.

V usage is TRBV2 and J usage is TRBJ2-5; maybe TRBD2 (5 bases). V was trimmed by 4 bases and J by 4 bases, leaving 13 bases between them. CDR1 and CDR2 from the germline V gene are SNHLY and FYNNEI. The CDR3 has 14 amino acids. This chain's CDR3 is CASSVGSGGETQYF. The CDR3 bases are TGTGCCAGCAGTGTGGGGAGCGGAGGAGAGACCCAGTACTTC.

The chain couples TRBV4-3 to TRBJ1-2, with D perhaps matching TRBD1 (5 bases). Trimming removed 4 bases from V and 7 bases from J, with 16 bases in between. The CDR3 extends over 14 amino acids. Germline-derived CDR1 and CDR2 are LGHNA and YSLEER. CDR3 nucleotides: TGCGCCAGCAGCCGTGAGGGGAGGGGCGGTGGCTACACCTTC. This sequence encodes CASSREGRGGGYTF.

This clone turned up a few times. J is TRBJ1-2 and V is TRBV7-8, with 7 bases that match TRBD1. CDR3 length equals 15 residues. Germline CDR1 and CDR2: SGHVS and FQNEAQ. V lost 3 bases, J lost 2 bases, and 6 bases stayed unmatched. The CDR3 loop reads CASSLEGARNYGYTF. Written as DNA, the CDR3 is TGTGCCAGCAGCTTGGAGGGGGCGCGCAACTATGGCTACACCTTC.